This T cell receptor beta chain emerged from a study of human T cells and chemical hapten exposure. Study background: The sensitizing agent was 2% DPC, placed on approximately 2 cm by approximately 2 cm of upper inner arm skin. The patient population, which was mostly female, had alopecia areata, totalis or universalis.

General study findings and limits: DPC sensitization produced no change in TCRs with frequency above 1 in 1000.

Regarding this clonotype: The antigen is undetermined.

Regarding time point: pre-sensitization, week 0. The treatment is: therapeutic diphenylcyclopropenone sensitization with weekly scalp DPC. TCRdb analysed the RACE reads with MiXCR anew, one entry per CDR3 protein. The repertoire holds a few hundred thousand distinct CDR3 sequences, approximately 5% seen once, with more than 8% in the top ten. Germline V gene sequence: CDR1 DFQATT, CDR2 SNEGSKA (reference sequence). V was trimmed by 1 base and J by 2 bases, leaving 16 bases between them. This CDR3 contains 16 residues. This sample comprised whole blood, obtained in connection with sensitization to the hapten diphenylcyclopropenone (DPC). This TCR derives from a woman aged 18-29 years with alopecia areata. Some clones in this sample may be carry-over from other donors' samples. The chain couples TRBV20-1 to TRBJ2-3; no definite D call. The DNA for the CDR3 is TGCAGTGCTAGAGCTTTAGCCCGTCTAGACACAGATACGCAGTATTTT. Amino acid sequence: CSARALARLDTDTQYF.